This entry is about one T cell receptor beta chain. Its antigen is still unknown. This CDR3 region has 15 residues. V was pared by 2 bases and J by 2 bases, with 13 bases between. Germline V CDR1 and CDR2: MGHDK, SYGVNS. Library preparation (for TCRbeta) was performed with unique molecular identifiers. TCRdb reprocessed the PCR reads via MiXCR and lists one record per CDR3 protein. The repertoire holds nearly 350,000 distinct CDR3 sequences, around 15% seen once, with about 41% in the top ten. The data stem from a study of T-cell reconstitution after alpha-beta-depleted transplantation in children. Regarding the study as a whole: About two months after transplant, alpha-beta T cells reportedly came from several hundred expanded graft clones. Fresh T-cell production supplied most of the T-cell counts and diversity seen one year after transplant.

The chain joins TRBV25-1 to TRBJ2-7, with D perhaps TRBD2 (6 bases). This TCR derives from a male patient aged 2-15 years who had a stem cell transplant for acute lymphoblastic leukemia, so the T cells may come from the graft donor. Sequencing used PBMCs, mostly from graft donor cells, obtained 360 days after TCRalphabeta/CD19-depleted stem cell transplant. The CDR3 here is CASSEGRTFPYEQYF. In DNA, the CDR3 is TGTGCCAGCAGTGAAGGGAGGACATTTCCCTACGAGCAGTACTTC.